The TCR beta chain under discussion was sequenced for a study of shared clonotypes between healthy human individuals. Study at large: Contributing individuals were a couple of females and three males aged 18 to 49.

Naivety among CD8 cells was defined by CD45RO negativity and positive CCR7 selection, thereby excluding terminally differentiated effector memory CD45RA+ cells. Genomic DNA belonging to each subset was distributed in equal measure over several immunoSEQ plates. The authors' processing: From ImmunoSEQ came sequences covering only the junction and carrying no quality scores, so filtering differed. Method: immunoSEQ multiplex PCR; TCRdb's copy keeps in-frame clones and lacks some. For V, J and clone size, that table is used; D and trimming come from the DNA. Altogether around 2,000,000 clones are present, around 96% being singletons, with the ten largest covering 0.85% to 1.3%. The CDR3 is 16 residues long. Unmatched junction bases numbered 12, after V lost 5 bases and J lost 3 bases. Germline CDR1 SGHTA, CDR2 FQGTGA. Study findings and constraints: Generation of non-shared clonotypes was less probable than generation of clonotypes shared by all four donors.

To note about this clone: Its cognate antigen is unknown.

The gene calls are TRBV7-3 and TRBJ2-7; 8 bases line up with TRBD2. The sequence came from a man aged 18 to 29 in good health. Sequencing was carried out using naive CD8+ T cells sorted from blood. CDR3 loop: CASSPVANSGIYEQYF. The CDR3 DNA follows: TGTGCCAGCAGCCCTGTCGCGAATAGCGGGATCTACGAGCAGTACTTC.